The 19 T cell receptor beta chains given below trace back to one sample, sequenced in a study of regulatory and conventional T cells in RAG deficiency. Method: immunoSEQ multiplex PCR; TCRdb's copy keeps in-frame clones and lacks some. This repertoire shows more than 40,000 clones, 85% to 90% found once; its top ten account for 0.45% to 0.6%. Conventional CD4+ T cells were sorted from blood as CD25-low CD127-high cells. The same sample was also used in a study of regulatory T cells. As that report states: The primer mix had 52 TRBV and 13 TRBJ primers.

Input material: CD4+ effector T cells sorted from blood. These receptors came from a human donor in good health.

V is TRBV25-1 and J is TRBJ1-4, with 10 bases fitting TRBD1. Germline-derived CDR1 and CDR2 are MGHDK and SYGVNS. This CDR3 comprises 15 residues. Trimming cost V 3 bases and J 11 bases; bases outside gene matches: 9. As DNA, the CDR3 is TGTGCCAGCAGTGACCGGGACAGGGGAATGGGTAAACTGTTTTTT. This gives the protein CASSDRDRGMGKLFF. The whole variable domain, filled in from reference TRBV25-1 and TRBJ1-4, reads EADIYQTPRYLVIGTGKKITLECSQTMGHDKMYWYQQDPGMELHLIHYSYGVNSTEKGDLSSESTVSRIRTEHFPLTLESARPSHTSQYLCASSDRDRGMGKLFFGSGTQLSVL.

The chain is built from TRBV5-1 and TRBJ1-3; D may be TRBD1 (6 bases). With 4 bases removed from V and 0 bases from J, the gap between germline ends came to 8 bases. CDR1 and CDR2 from the germline V gene are SGHRS and YFSETQ. The CDR3 extends over 14 amino acids. The CDR3 region is CASSPTGSGNTIYF. The CDR3 DNA reads as TGCGCCAGCAGCCCGACAGGCTCTGGAAACACCATATATTTT.

CDR3 protein: CASSQDQGRQGNTIYF. CDR3 nucleotide sequence: TGCGCCAGCAGCCAAGATCAGGGTAGACAAGGAAACACCATATATTTT. The chain couples TRBV4-1 to TRBJ1-3; TRBD1 is a possible D gene (5 bases). The ends were cut back, 0 bases at V and 4 bases at J, with 13 bases in the middle. Looked up from germline, CDR1 is MGHRA and CDR2 is YSYEKL. The CDR3 consists of 16 residues.

The chain has TRBV5-1 and TRBJ2-3; the D call may be TRBD1 or TRBD2 (5 bases each). The V end was cut by 0 bases, the J end by 9 bases, with 14 bases between. The CDR3 runs to 14 residues. CDR1 is SGHRS and CDR2 is YFSETQ in the germline V gene. CDR3 DNA: TGCGCCAGCAGCTTGGAGGTGGGACCTTGGACGCAGTATTTT. Its protein product is CASSLEVGPWTQYF.

This clone has only one observation. This rearrangement joins TRBV6-6 to TRBJ2-7; 9 positions match TRBD1. This CDR3 has 15 amino acids. The J segment lost 7 bases and the V segment lost 3 bases, leaving 10 bases of the junction unmatched. Germline values: CDR1 MNHNY, CDR2 SVGAGI (reference sequence). CDR3 in amino acids: CASSYRPGQGREQYF. Here the CDR3 DNA reads TGTGCCAGCAGTTATCGACCGGGACAGGGAAGAGAGCAGTACTTC.

The chain recombines TRBV5-1 with TRBJ2-5, with 12 bases identical to TRBD1. V lost 0 bases and J lost 5; bases outside the gene matches: 5. Germline CDR1 SGHRS, CDR2 YFSETQ. This CDR3 has 16 residues. CDR3 bases: TGCGCCAGCAGCTTGGGGGGGACAGGGGGCCCCGAGACCCAGTACTTC. This sequence encodes CASSLGGTGGPETQYF. The full variable domain, in which reference TRBV5-1 and TRBJ2-5 provide the parts outside the CDR3, is KAGVTQTPRYLIKTRGQQVTLSCSPISGHRSVSWYQQTPGQGLQFLFEYFSETQRNKGNFPGRFSGRQFSNSRSEMNVSTLELGDSALYLCASSLGGTGGPETQYFGPGTRLLVL.

This clone has a handful of counts. V usage is TRBV19 and J usage is TRBJ2-7; D not certain. Germline V gene lookup returns CDR1 LNHDA and CDR2 SQIVND (reference sequence). CDR3 length: 11 amino acids. V shed 1 base and J shed 4 bases, with 2 bases lying between them. DNA for the CDR3: TGTGCCAGTAGTATAGGTTACGAGCAGTACTTC. Amino acids: CASSIGYEQYF.

This chain links TRBV28 with TRBJ2-7; TRBD1 might be the D (5 bases). The CDR3 is 17 residues long. Germline lookup yields CDR1 MDHEN and CDR2 SYDVKM. V gave up 4 bases and J gave up 2 bases, with 21 bases separating them. Here the CDR3 DNA reads TGTGCCAGCAGTTCTCCCCTCACGACAGCTGTCGCCTACGAGCAGTACTTC. Encoded protein: CASSSPLTTAVAYEQYF.

This clone was counted between two and nine times. This sequence joins TRBV6-6 and TRBJ1-2; D unresolved. Germline CDR1 reads MNHNY; CDR2 reads SVGAGI (reference sequence). This CDR3 spans 15 amino acids. Deletions cut 5 bases from V and 1 base from J, with 14 bases between. The CDR3 reads CASSPFLDFNYGYTF. The CDR3 nucleotides are TGTGCCAGCAGTCCCTTTCTGGACTTTAACTATGGCTACACCTTC.

V is TRBV5-1 and J is TRBJ2-3; the D call may be TRBD1 or TRBD2 (6 bases each). Trimming removed 2 bases from V and 4 bases from J, with 14 bases in between. The CDR3 extends over 15 amino acids. CDR1 SGHRS and CDR2 YFSETQ come from the germline V gene. The CDR3 coding sequence is TGCGCCAGCAGCTTTAGGGGGGAGAGATCAGATACGCAGTATTTT. It translates to CASSFRGERSDTQYF.

V and J are TRBV19 and TRBJ1-5; 9 positions match TRBD1. Germline V gives CDR1 LNHDA, CDR2 SQIVND (reference sequence). V was pared by 8 bases and J by 0 bases, with 8 bases of the junction left unmatched. The CDR3 totals 16 residues. CDR3 residues: CASHLGQGPSNQPQHF. For the CDR3, the DNA is TGTGCCAGTCATTTGGGACAGGGTCCTAGCAATCAGCCCCAGCATTTT.

This chain links TRBV5-1 with TRBJ1-1, with 8 bases identical to TRBD1. Germline V lookup: CDR1 SGHRS, CDR2 YFSETQ. The length of the CDR3 is 16 residues. Trimming removed 2 bases from V and 0 bases from J; junction bases left unmatched: 6. Here the CDR3 DNA reads TGCGCCAGCAGCTTAGGGTCAGGGGGCATGAACACTGAAGCTTTCTTT. Its translation is CASSLGSGGMNTEAFF.

The gene calls are TRBV9 and TRBJ1-3; possibly TRBD1 for D (5 bases). The V end lost 4 bases, the J end lost 2 bases, and 19 bases lay between the germline ends. This CDR3 is 17 amino acids long. CDR1 and CDR2 from the germline V gene are SGDLS and YYNGEE. CDR3 DNA: TGTGCCAGCAGCTTATCGGTGGGCGGGGGACCTGGAAACACCATATATTTT. It translates to CASSLSVGGGPGNTIYF.

V is TRBV25-1 and J is TRBJ2-5, with D perhaps TRBD1 or TRBD2 (5 bases each). The ends were cut back, 7 bases at V and 7 bases at J, with 10 bases in the middle. Germline CDR1 MGHDK, CDR2 SYGVNS. The CDR3 contains 11 residues. The CDR3: CASTSGGTQYF. CDR3 in DNA: TGTGCCAGCACCAGTGGGGGGACCCAGTACTTC.

The chain recombines TRBV14 with TRBJ1-1; 9 positions match TRBD1. CDR3 length equals 15 residues. The V segment lost 4 bases and the J segment 3 bases; nucleotides outside the gene matches: 6. Germline V CDR1 and CDR2: SGHDN, FVKESK. The CDR3 here is CASSRVTGGHTEAFF. In nucleotides, the CDR3 is TGTGCCAGCAGCCGGGTGACAGGGGGGCACACTGAAGCTTTCTTT.

This clone was seen more than once but under ten times. The rearrangement uses TRBV18 and TRBJ1-3, with D perhaps matching TRBD1 (6 bases). V lost 2 bases, J lost 0 bases, and 29 bases lay in between. The CDR3 is 22 amino acids. CDR1 is KGHSH and CDR2 is LQKENI in the germline V gene. Here the CDR3 reads CASSPVRFDRRASGISGNTIYF. Written as DNA, the CDR3 is TGTGCCAGCTCACCAGTTCGGTTCGACAGGAGGGCTTCTGGAATCTCTGGAAACACCATATATTTT.

Details on this clone: Other nucleotide sequences from this sample produce the same CDR3. This rearrangement joins TRBV12-5 to TRBJ2-6; D gene unclear. V lost 6 bases and J lost 0, with 3 bases in between. The CDR3 has 13 residues. The germline gives CDR1 LGHNT, CDR2 FRNRAP. The CDR3 here is CASGFSGANVLTF. The CDR3 nucleotides read TGTGCTAGTGGGTTCTCTGGGGCCAACGTCCTGACTTTC. The whole variable domain, remainder taken from reference TRBV12-5 and TRBJ2-6, is DARVTQTPRHKVTEMGQEVTMRCQPILGHNTVFWYRQTMMQGLELLAYFRNRAPLDDSGMPKDRFSAEMPDATLATLKIQPSEPRDSAVYFCASGFSGANVLTFGAGSRLTVL.

The chain is built from TRBV7-6 and TRBJ1-4; a possible D gene is TRBD1 (6 bases). V lost 3 bases and J lost 3, with 11 bases in between. CDR3 length equals 15 residues. Germline V gene sequence: CDR1 SGHVS, CDR2 FNYEAQ. DNA for the CDR3: TGTGCCAGCAGCTTGGACAGTCTCCCTAATGAAAAACTGTTTTTT. It specifies CASSLDSLPNEKLFF.

The V call is TRBV6-5, the J call TRBJ1-5, with no clear D. The CDR3 extends over 14 amino acids. Germline assignment: CDR1 MNHEY and CDR2 SVGAGI. Between the trimmed V and J ends, which lost 0 bases and 1 base, there was a span of 4 bases. CDR3 loop: CASSYSSSNQPQHF. CDR3 nucleotide sequence: TGTGCCAGCAGTTACTCGTCCAGCAATCAGCCCCAGCATTTT.